In this sample, the clone carrying this T cell receptor (delta chain) turned up a few times. This sample was taken from a study of gamma-delta T cells after stem cell transplantation. The V gene end was trimmed by 4 bases and the J gene end by 11 bases; junction bases not matched to a gene: 21. Germline CDR1 reads GEAIGNYY; CDR2 reads EKD. The CDR3 spans 18 residues. TCRdb reprocessed the RT-PCR reads through CATT. The sample records about 2,200 delta-chain clones, roughly 3.1% being singletons. The chain employs TRDV2 and TRDJ2, with TRDD3 matching 10 bases. The clonotype was recovered from a human donor. It is not recorded whose cells these are; they may come from a transplant donor. Sequences were obtained from gamma-delta T cells. Here the CDR3 reads CACERLKNAGDTLGQLFF. The CDR3 DNA sequence: TGTGCCTGTGAGCGGCTGAAGAATGCGGGGGATACGCTGGGTCAACTCTTCTTT.